These 9 T cell receptor beta chains share one sample of origin, sequenced in a study of blood T cell repertoires in COVID-19 (TCRdb year 2020). Receptor amplification or capture employed the immunoSEQ multiplex PCR assay. TCRdb provides this immuneACCESS table in a form limited to in-frame rearrangements. Some clones are lacking; in checked studies, under half of them reflect an unresolved V gene, and why the rest are absent is not known. The sample profile shows 150,000 to 200,000 clones; 70% to 85% of them were found once. The ten largest clones capture around 12% of the sample. Sequenced input: PBMCs or T cells enriched from blood (not recorded which). The receptors shown here come from a man aged 50 or older who had recovered from COVID-19.

CDR3 protein: CASSSASRSSPLHF. CDR3 coding DNA: TGCGCCAGCAGCTCAGCATCTCGGAGTTCACCCCTCCACTTT. The chain joins TRBV5-1 to TRBJ1-6; D uncertain. In germline, CDR1 is SGHRS, CDR2 YFSETQ. V was shortened by 3 bases and J by 9 bases, with 13 bases between the two germline ends. This CDR3 is 14 amino acids long. The full variable domain, its missing parts supplied by reference TRBV5-1 and TRBJ1-6, is KAGVTQTPRYLIKTRGQQVTLSCSPISGHRSVSWYQQTPGQGLQFLFEYFSETQRNKGNFPGRFSGRQFSNSRSEMNVSTLELGDSALYLCASSSASRSSPLHFGNGTRLTVT.

This chain connects TRBV5-1 to TRBJ1-1; 12 nucleotides align to TRBD1. CDR1 is SGHRS and CDR2 is YFSETQ in the germline V gene. This CDR3 has 15 residues. The V and J ends lost 0 bases and 7 bases, in that order; junction bases with no gene match: 4. The DNA of the CDR3 is TGCGCCAGCAGCTTGGGGGACAGGGGGCCGGATGAAGCTTTCTTT. It codes for CASSLGDRGPDEAFF. Looking up the rest from reference TRBV5-1 and TRBJ1-1 gives the full variable domain: KAGVTQTPRYLIKTRGQQVTLSCSPISGHRSVSWYQQTPGQGLQFLFEYFSETQRNKGNFPGRFSGRQFSNSRSEMNVSTLELGDSALYLCASSLGDRGPDEAFFGQGTRLTVV.

This clone was detected only once. CDR3 sequence: CASSASWGRGAADTQYF. The CDR3 nucleotides read TGTGCCAGCAGTGCCTCCTGGGGACGGGGGGCGGCCGATACGCAGTATTTT. The rearrangement links TRBV2 to TRBJ2-3; D might be TRBD2 (7 bases). From germline, CDR1 is SNHLY and CDR2 FYNNEI. V lost 4 bases to trimming and J lost 6 bases, with 23 bases between them. The CDR3 covers 17 residues.

The genes are TRBV3-1 (or the pseudogene TRBV3-2) and TRBJ2-7, with 8 bases identical to TRBD1. J lost 3 bases, V lost 4 bases, and 5 bases had no gene match. The germline gives CDR1 LGHDT, CDR2 YNNKEL (reference sequence). The CDR3 is 14 residues long. For the CDR3, the DNA is TGTGCCAGCAGCCGTACCGGACAGGGCTACGAGCAGTACTTC. It specifies CASSRTGQGYEQYF.

The chain uses TRBV4-3 and TRBJ2-3, with D unresolved. The CDR3 consists of 13 residues. Trimming removed 1 base from V and 4 bases from J, with 6 bases in between. Per the germline V gene, CDR1 is LGHNA and CDR2 is YSLEER. For the CDR3, the DNA is TGCGCCAGCAGCCAAGGGTCAGCAGATACGCAGTATTTT. It translates to CASSQGSADTQYF.

This chain connects TRBV6-1 to TRBJ1-5, with D unresolved. The CDR3 has 14 residues. Germline lookup yields CDR1 MNHNS and CDR2 SASEGT. V dropped 1 base and J dropped 7 bases, with 11 bases sitting between them. CDR3 sequence (DNA): TGTGCCAGCAGTGAAGTGGGAGGGCGGCAGCCCCAGCATTTT. Translated, it gives CASSEVGGRQPQHF.

V is TRBV12-3 or TRBV12-4 and J is TRBJ2-7; D is undetermined. Trimming took off 5 bases at V and 3 bases at J, with 8 bases between the two ends. The length of the CDR3 is 12 residues. The CDR3 protein is CASSPIHYEQYF. As DNA, the CDR3 is TGTGCCAGCAGTCCAATCCACTACGAGCAGTACTTC.

This chain's CDR3 is CASSVGLGNTIYF. The CDR3 region has the DNA TGTGCCAGCAGTGTGGGACTTGGAAACACCATATATTTT. The chain uses TRBV25-1 and TRBJ1-3; D is perhaps TRBD1 (5 bases). Germline-derived CDR1 and CDR2 are MGHDK and SYGVNS. Trimming removed 4 bases from V and 3 bases from J, with 7 bases in between. The CDR3 contains 13 residues. Based on the CDR3 plus reference TRBV25-1 and TRBJ1-3, the full variable domain is EADIYQTPRYLVIGTGKKITLECSQTMGHDKMYWYQQDPGMELHLIHYSYGVNSTEKGDLSSESTVSRIRTEHFPLTLESARPSHTSQYLCASSVGLGNTIYFGEGSWLTVV.

The chain joins TRBV7-2 to TRBJ2-5, with D unresolved. The V gene lost 2 bases and the J gene lost 7 bases, with 11 bases spanning the gap. Per germline, CDR1 SGHTA and CDR2 FQGNSA. There are 13 residues in the CDR3. The CDR3 bases are TGTGCCAGCAGCTTAAGCCCCCGGGTGACCCAGTACTTC. Translated: CASSLSPRVTQYF.